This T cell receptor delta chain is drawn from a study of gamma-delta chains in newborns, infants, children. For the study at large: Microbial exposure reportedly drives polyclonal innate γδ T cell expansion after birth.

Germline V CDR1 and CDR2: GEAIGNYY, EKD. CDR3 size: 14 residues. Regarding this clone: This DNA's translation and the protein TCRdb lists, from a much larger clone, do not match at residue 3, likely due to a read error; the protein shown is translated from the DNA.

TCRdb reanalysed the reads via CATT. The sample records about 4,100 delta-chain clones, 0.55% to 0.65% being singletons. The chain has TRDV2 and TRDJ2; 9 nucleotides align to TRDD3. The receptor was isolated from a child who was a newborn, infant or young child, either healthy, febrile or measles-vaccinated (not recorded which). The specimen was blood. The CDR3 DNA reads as TGTGCCGGTGACATACTGGGGGAGACAGCACAACTCTTCTTT. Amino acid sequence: CAGDILGETAQLFF.